The clone carrying this T cell receptor (beta chain) was observed a handful of times. Its antigen remains unknown. TCRB transcripts that were expressed got sequenced, as all of the isolated RNA had been reverse transcribed. The assay was immunoSEQ multiplex PCR, and TCRdb's table has in-frame clones only and misses some. The table shows around 710,000 clones, with roughly 12% occurring only once. The data were obtained in a study of beta chain features in type 1 diabetes. Study findings and constraints: The study found moderately but significantly shorter TCRB CDR3s in all four CD4+ subsets of Type 1 diabetes patients.

This CDR3 contains 14 residues. The J segment lost 6 bases and the V segment lost 5 bases, leaving 7 bases of the junction unmatched. The germline gives CDR1 SGHVS, CDR2 FNYEAQ. This sequence was found in a man younger than 40 with type 1 diabetes. The gene calls are TRBV7-6 and TRBJ1-5; 7 bases are shared with TRBD1. Sequencing input: naive CD4+ T cells from blood. The CDR3 loop reads CASSLTGFGQPQHF. As DNA, the CDR3 is TGTGCCAGCAGCCTGACAGGGTTCGGTCAGCCCCAGCATTTT.